This TCR beta chain was sequenced for a study of blood T cells in healthy people across ages (dated by TCRdb to 2013 to 2016). About the full investigation: In model experiments, template switching captured roughly one uniquely barcoded TCR beta cDNA molecule for every two T cells. To track age-related changes in TCR beta repertoire diversity, the study relied on deep sequencing normalized with unique cDNA molecular identifiers. The donors were divided into four age groups: young (average approximately 15 years), middle-aged (about 41), aged (about 60) and long-lived (about 84). The study analyzed two additional independent replicas of 1 million unique cDNA reads from the same blood draw for two donors, one aged 18 to 30 and one aged 80 or older.

Study-level results and caveats: Because donor CMV infection status was unknown, age-related changes in expanded clonotypes were potentially confounded. Compared with the aged group, more naive CD4+ T cells, fewer expanded clones and increased TCR diversity were shown by the long-lived group, suggesting age selection. Conclusive comparison of naive and antigen-experienced compartments was prevented by the profiling of bulk unsorted PBMCs. A strong correlation was found between observed TCR beta diversity and the percentage of naive T cells measured by flow cytometry. Observed TCR beta diversity per million T cells fell roughly linearly with age, and a significant reduction was already apparent by age around 40. Estimates of total diversity based on one million sequenced T cells were considered lower bounds and underestimates.

Reading from cysteine to phenylalanine, the CDR3 counts 13 amino acids. Here the CDR3 DNA is all that survives: 39 bases in frame from base 1. The CDR1 and CDR2 encoded by the germline V gene are SGHTA and FQGNSA. The V and J ends are trimmed by 6 bases and 10 bases, leaving 13 bases between them. The library was generated by 5' RACE. These reads were obtained on an Illumina HiSeq 2500. A second PCR of about 6 to 11 cycles was run with a J-beta primer mix and a sample-barcoded 5' primer. Each TCR beta cDNA molecule received a unique molecular identifier from a template-switch 5' adaptor carrying 12 random nucleotides. Each sample yielded at least 2.5 million CDR3-containing paired-end reads. All of the RNA was converted into first-strand cDNA using the Mint cDNA synthesis kit, with a TRBC-specific oligonucleotide serving as the primer. Following uracil-DNA glycosylase treatment, all cDNA underwent a first 18-cycle PCR with the universal primers M1SS and BC2_uni_R. Per the original workflow: For normalization, 1 million high-quality reads were randomly selected from each sample, with every read carrying a distinct molecular identifier. Instead of being binned into consensus sequences, reads that shared molecular identifiers were thrown out. MiTCR, run with a Q25 quality threshold and the strictest error-elimination algorithm, handled CDR3 identification, clonotype clustering and error correction. A nonparametric unseen species model with Euler transformation was used to estimate a lower bound on total TCR beta diversity. TCRdb trimmed public reads at Q25 via fastp, called clones via MiXCR and kept in-frame beta chains. All rows with the same CDR3 protein become a single entry with the most common DNA and genes. None of the V and J calls come from the authors' own analysis; TCRdb made them. Here the sample has hundreds of thousands of distinct CDR3 sequences; around 24% occur a single time. Just under 9% of the sample lies in the top ten.

Many counts were recorded for this clonotype. The target of this receptor is not known. One base away there is no much larger clone; base qualities are not given. The donors were 40 or so Caucasian individuals from Russia, aged roughly 6 to 90 years, who were systemically healthy. Ten milliliters of peripheral blood were collected from each donor into EDTA-treated Vacutainer tubes. Ficoll-Paque density-gradient centrifugation was used to isolate PBMCs, with at least 7 million per sample. Total RNA was extracted from PBMCs with Trizol reagent, with at least 5 micrograms obtained per sample. For every donor, flow cytometry on a PBMC aliquot measured the percentage of naive CD45RAhigh/CD27high T cells. This sample was shared with a second study, whose subject was T cells of mothers and their children. Drawing on the second study: Nine systemically healthy Caucasian individuals served as donors, namely three mothers together with their six children. cDNA synthesis used all of the extracted RNA, with around 1.5 ug of RNA in each 15 ul reaction. In the second PCR, the M1S primer added sample barcodes and 2-4 random nucleotides. Over 9.5 million TCR beta CDR3 reads came from each mother, compared with approximately 2.8 million reads from each child. In both related and unrelated pairs, thymic selection shapes the output of TCR recombination in a similar way, with inherited differences having only a minor effect. Normalized repertoire overlap in related mother-child pairs was always slightly higher than in unrelated mother-child pairs, but the difference was never significant. No persistent microchimeric T cell clones were detected, at a sensitivity of approximately 100 clones per million clonotypes. In the study, deep NGS was used to compare the TCR beta repertoires of mothers and children, and features distinguishing related mother-child pairs from unrelated individuals were sought. The mean age was roughly 40 +/- 4 years for the mothers and approximately 11 +/- 4 years for the children. After adapter ligation with NEBNext reagents, the libraries were sequenced on Illumina HiSeq 2000 with 100+100 nt paired-end reads. To prevent cross-contamination, the mother and child libraries were prepared one month apart and sequenced in separate runs. Between roughly 500,000 and 2,300,000 distinct TCR beta clonotypes were identified per donor. Naive TCR beta clonotypes were estimated from low-frequency clonotypes matched to each donor's FACS-determined naive share, without sorting.

The V and J genes are TRBV7-2 and TRBJ1-6; the D gene assignment is ambiguous. Sequenced input: blood. This clonotype originated in a boy between 5 and 17 years old in good health. DNA sequence: TGTGCCAGCAGACCGGGATTAAGCTCACCCCTCCACTTT. This is translated as CASRPGLSSPLHF.